This T cell receptor beta chain was captured in a study of OX40 agonist ivuxolimab in advanced cancers. Study at large: An agonistic human IgG2 monoclonal antibody against OX40 (CD134) was given. The study gave patients intravenous ivuxolimab at 0.01 to 10 mg/kg every 2 weeks. Findings and caveats of the study: Certain nonresponders additionally had low normalized T-cell clonal expansion.

CDR1 and CDR2 (germline): LNHDA, SQIVND (reference sequence). The ends were cut back, 7 bases at V and 1 base at J, with 19 bases in the middle. The CDR3 length is 16 residues. This table comes from immunoSEQ multiplex PCR, and its TCRdb copy is limited to in-frame clones, with some not included. The sample shows 70,000 to 95,000 clones, 85% to 90% of them seen only once. Sampling times: baseline, cycle 4 day 1, cycle 7 day 1. A remark on this clone: Antigen specificity is unknown.

The source of this sequence is an adult with an advanced solid tumor such as melanoma, head and neck, liver or kidney cancer. The chain employs TRBV19 and TRBJ2-5, with D perhaps TRBD2 (6 bases). The sequencing used CD4+ or CD8+ T cells sorted from blood, collected in a trial of the OX40 agonist ivuxolimab. CDR3 DNA: TGTGCCAGTAAAGGGTCGTGGGAGGAGGGCCAAGAGACCCAGTACTTC. Residues: CASKGSWEEGQETQYF.